One and the same sample provided the 6 T cell receptor beta chains below, sequenced in a study of shared T cell receptors in the human thymus. The data were produced by immunoSEQ multiplex PCR, yet TCRdb's version contains in-frame clones alone and is incomplete. The sample gives approximately 660,000 clones, approximately 90% of which show up once; around 0.01% is in the top ten. The same specimen was also included in a second study, on human thymus T cells.

The material sequenced was thymocytes. All receptors derive from a boy in the first two years of life with a congenital heart defect.

J is TRBJ2-5 and V is TRBV28, with 14 positions matching TRBD2. This CDR3 comprises 20 residues. Trimming removed 6 bases from V and 0 bases from J; junction bases left unmatched: 15. Per the germline V gene, CDR1 is MDHEN and CDR2 is SYDVKM. The CDR3 sequence: CASRPMTGTSGSEYQETQYF. Here the CDR3 DNA reads TGTGCCAGCAGACCAATGACCGGGACTAGCGGGAGTGAGTACCAAGAGACCCAGTACTTC. The entire variable domain, with the rest obtained from reference TRBV28 and TRBJ2-5, is as follows: DVKVTQSSRYLVKRTGEKVFLECVQDMDHENMFWYRQDPGLGLRLIYFSYDVKMKEKGDIPEGYSVSREKKERFSLILESASTNQTSMYLCASRPMTGTSGSEYQETQYFGPGTRLLVL.

This clone was observed once. V is TRBV28 and J is TRBJ2-2, with TRBD2 matching over 8 bases. Trimming took 2 bases from V and 5 from J; bases not matched to a gene: 7. The CDR3 is 16 amino acids. Germline-derived CDR1 and CDR2 are MDHEN and SYDVKM. The CDR3 loop is CASSLKREFGTGELFF. For the CDR3, the DNA is TGTGCCAGCAGTTTAAAGCGGGAGTTCGGAACCGGGGAGCTGTTTTTT.

This clone was recorded once. V gene TRBV7-3 combines with J gene TRBJ2-5; D unclear. The DNA end favors TRBJ2-7, so the J call may be wrong. This CDR3 is built from 13 residues. CDR1 is SGHTA, CDR2 FQGTGA, per germline. The CDR3 sequence: CASSLNLSYEQYF. For the CDR3, the DNA is TGTGCCAGCAGCTTAAACCTTTCCTACGAGCAGTACTTC.

This sequence joins TRBV29-1 and TRBJ2-1, with D unclear. CDR1 SQVTM and CDR2 ANQGSEA come from the germline V gene. Trimming took off 5 bases at V and 9 bases at J, with 14 bases between the two ends. This CDR3 region has 12 residues. The CDR3 region has the DNA TGCAGCGTTCTTTGGAGCAGTGGTGAGCAGTTCTTC. Protein product: CSVLWSSGEQFF.

This chain links TRBV12-2 with TRBJ1-1; TRBD1, the table's D call, was not compared with the DNA. TRBV12-2 is recorded as a pseudogene. The CDR3 is 17 residues long. The CDR3 DNA is TGTGCAAGTCGCTTAGCGAAGAGAGACAGGGTGAACACTGAAGCTTTCTTT. This translates into CASRLAKRDRVNTEAFF.

The chain carries TRBV7-2 and TRBJ2-7; no definite D call. The CDR3 is 9 amino acids. Germline values: CDR1 SGHTA, CDR2 FQGNSA. Trimming pared 3 bases from V and 12 bases from J, leaving 6 bases between. The CDR3 sequence: CASSLRRYF. The DNA for the CDR3 is TGTGCCAGCAGCTTGAGGCGGTACTTC.